What follows are 20 T cell receptor beta chains derived from one specimen sequenced in a study of T-cell reconstitution after alpha-beta-depleted transplantation in children. Unique molecular identifiers featured in how the TCRbeta library was prepared. TCRdb processed the PCR reads anew with MiXCR; each CDR3 protein has one entry. This sample carries 900,000 or so distinct CDR3 sequences, 15% to 20% of them seen once, and the ten largest clones take around 5.3%. The specimen was PBMCs, mostly from graft donor cells, collected 360 days after TCRalphabeta/CD19-depleted stem cell transplant. The receptor source for this set is a male patient aged 10-17 years who had a stem cell transplant for acute lymphoblastic leukemia, so the T cells may come from the graft donor.

This clonotype showed up just a few times. The chain combines TRBV5-1 with TRBJ2-7, with D uncertain. This CDR3 has 14 residues. From germline, CDR1 is SGHRS and CDR2 YFSETQ. The V end was cut by 4 bases, the J end by 0 bases, with 11 bases between. The CDR3 DNA reads as TGCGCCAGCAGCCCTCTACAGATCTCCTACGAGCAGTACTTC. This encodes CASSPLQISYEQYF.

This clonotype was seen a handful of times. V and J are TRBV15 and TRBJ2-1, with 7 nucleotides matching TRBD2. V was clipped by 8 bases and J by 9 bases; unmatched bases: 4. The CDR3 is 11 amino acids. Germline loops: CDR1 LNHNV, CDR2 YYDKDF (reference sequence). CDR3 nucleotides: TGTGCCACCGAGCGGGGATTTGAGCAGTTCTTC. This translates into CATERGFEQFF.

This clonotype was picked up a small number of times. V gene TRBV19 combines with J gene TRBJ2-2; 8 nucleotides line up with TRBD2. The trim removed 7 bases at V and 2 bases at J, leaving 3 bases unmatched. Germline values: CDR1 LNHDA, CDR2 SQIVND (reference sequence). The CDR3 has 14 residues. In nucleotides, the CDR3 is TGTGCCAGTAACGGGAGGGACAACACCGGGGAGCTGTTTTTT. Residues: CASNGRDNTGELFF.

This chain connects TRBV6-5 to TRBJ2-1; no clear D gene. V dropped 3 bases and J dropped 2 bases, with 11 bases sitting between them. This CDR3 has 15 amino acids. Germline lookup yields CDR1 MNHEY and CDR2 SVGAGI. CDR3 protein: CASSYRRVAYNEQFF. In DNA, the CDR3 is TGTGCCAGCAGTTATCGGAGAGTGGCCTACAATGAGCAGTTCTTC.

Ten or more counts support this clonotype. V gene TRBV20-1 combines with J gene TRBJ2-2; D is perhaps TRBD2 (6 bases). Germline-derived CDR1 and CDR2 are DFQATT and SNEGSKA (reference sequence). CDR3 size: 16 residues. V lost 0 bases and J lost 7, with 18 bases in between. The DNA of the CDR3 is TGCAGTGCTAGAGATCCTCTGACTAGGGGATACGGGGAGCTGTTTTTT. Translation gives CSARDPLTRGYGELFF.

This clonotype was seen only a few times. V gene TRBV7-9 combines with J gene TRBJ2-3, with 7 bases identical to TRBD2. V gave up 4 bases and J gave up 4 bases; unmatched junction bases: 14. CDR1 and CDR2 from the germline V gene are SEHNR and FQNEAQ (reference sequence). The CDR3 sequence is 17 residues long. This CDR3 is CASSSPGWARGADTQYF. The DNA of the CDR3 is TGTGCCAGCAGCTCTCCAGGGTGGGCCCGGGGGGCAGATACGCAGTATTTT.

This clonotype was recorded a few times. The rearrangement uses TRBV10-3 and TRBJ2-5; 9 positions match TRBD2. Trimming took 5 bases from V and 1 from J; bases not matched to a gene: 5. Germline V gene data show CDR1 as ENHRY and CDR2 as SYGVKD. The CDR3 is 15 amino acids. The CDR3 sequence is CAISPRGGTQETQYF. CDR3 DNA: TGTGCCATCAGTCCGCGGGGGGGGACCCAAGAGACCCAGTACTTC.

This clonotype was seen a handful of times. This chain joins TRBV29-1 and TRBJ2-7, with D unresolved. V shed 7 bases and J shed 2 bases, with 12 bases lying between them. The germline CDR1 and CDR2 sequences are SQVTM and ANQGSEA. The CDR3 is made up of 12 amino acids. The CDR3 bases are TGCAGCGCCGCCCCCACCCCCTACGAGCAGTACTTC. Its protein is CSAAPTPYEQYF.

A few counts support this clonotype. The chain uses TRBV29-1 and TRBJ2-7; the match to TRBD2 covers 11 bases. This CDR3 spans 13 amino acids. With V trimmed by 5 bases and J by 3 bases, 3 bases remained unmatched. Germline V gives CDR1 SQVTM, CDR2 ANQGSEA. The chain's CDR3 is CSVIAGGVYEQYF. In nucleotides, the CDR3 is TGCAGCGTTATAGCGGGAGGGGTCTACGAGCAGTACTTC.

The chain combines TRBV11-1 with TRBJ2-1; D might be TRBD1 (6 bases). CDR1 and CDR2 (germline): SGHAT, FQDESV (reference sequence). The V and J ends lost 7 bases and 2 bases respectively, with 15 bases between them. CDR3 length: 15 residues. CDR3 sequence reads: CASTKTGYTYNEQFF. The CDR3 nucleotides read TGTGCCAGCACCAAAACAGGGTACACCTACAATGAGCAGTTCTTC.

The table lists this clonotype with a few counts. The CDR3 region is CASSLAADGNSYEQYF. DNA of the CDR3: TGTGCCAGCAGCTTAGCGGCGGACGGAAACTCCTACGAGCAGTACTTC. V is TRBV7-6 and J is TRBJ2-7; the D is unclear. Per the germline V gene, CDR1 is SGHVS and CDR2 is FNYEAQ. The CDR3 contains 16 residues. The V and J ends lost 0 bases and 0 bases respectively, with 12 bases between them.

V gene TRBV11-2 combines with J gene TRBJ2-1, with TRBD2 identical over 7 bases. The CDR3 loop spans 17 amino acids. J was trimmed by 2 bases and V by 0 bases; bases with no gene match: 7. From germline, CDR1 is SGHAT and CDR2 FQNNGV. In DNA form, the CDR3 reads TGTGCCAGCAGCTTAGAGGCCCAAGCGGGACCCTACAATGAGCAGTTCTTC. Encoded protein: CASSLEAQAGPYNEQFF.

This clonotype has more than one count but fewer than ten. V and J are TRBV27 and TRBJ1-1; D is uncertain. Trimming took off 4 bases at V and 3 bases at J, with 9 bases between the two ends. The germline CDR1 and CDR2 sequences are MNHEY and SMNVEV (reference sequence). The CDR3 consists of 13 residues. The CDR3: CASSWQIHTEAFF. The DNA of the CDR3 is TGTGCCAGCAGTTGGCAGATCCACACTGAAGCTTTCTTT.

The chain recombines TRBV20-1 with TRBJ2-3, with 7 bases lining up with TRBD1. This CDR3 contains 15 residues. J gave up 2 bases and V 4 bases, and 9 bases lay outside the gene matches. Germline V gene lookup returns CDR1 DFQATT and CDR2 SNEGSKA (reference sequence). The CDR3 DNA is TGCAGTGCTACCCCAAGGACAGGAGTCACAGATACGCAGTATTTT. This encodes CSATPRTGVTDTQYF.

This rearrangement joins TRBV10-3 to TRBJ2-6; no firm D call. The length of the CDR3 is 14 residues. V was trimmed by 3 bases and J by 0 bases, leaving 3 bases between them. Germline CDR1 and CDR2: ENHRY and SYGVKD. The CDR3 nucleotides are TGTGCCATCAGTGATCCCTCTGGGGCCAACGTCCTGACTTTC. It specifies CAISDPSGANVLTF.

This clonotype appeared many times. V is TRBV7-9 and J is TRBJ2-7; D is uncertain. The germline V gene encodes CDR1 SEHNR and CDR2 FQNEAQ (reference sequence). V lost 2 bases, J lost 3 bases, and 8 bases lay in between. The CDR3 is 13 amino acids. The CDR3 DNA reads TGTGCCAGCAGCTTACCCGCCAGCTACGAGCAGTACTTC. This codes for CASSLPASYEQYF. The entire variable domain, with the rest obtained from reference TRBV7-9 and TRBJ2-7, is as follows: DTGVSQNPRHKITKRGQNVTFRCDPISEHNRLYWYRQTLGQGPEFLTYFQNEAQLEKSRLLSDRFSAERPKGSFSTLEIQRTEQGDSAMYLCASSLPASYEQYFGPGTRLTVT.

This clonotype was seen a few times. V gene TRBV9 combines with J gene TRBJ2-1, with 10 positions matching TRBD1. Germline values: CDR1 SGDLS, CDR2 YYNGEE. This CDR3 spans 17 amino acids. J gave up 7 bases and V 4 bases, and 14 bases lay outside the gene matches. The CDR3 nucleotides read TGTGCCAGCAGCCCCTCCCGGACCCGGGACAGGGGAAATGAGCAGTTCTTC. Protein sequence: CASSPSRTRDRGNEQFF.

Only a few counts were recorded for this clonotype. The chain has TRBV9 and TRBJ1-5; unclear D gene. V lost 3 bases and J lost 5, with 9 bases in between. From germline, CDR1 is SGDLS and CDR2 YYNGEE. There are 13 residues in the CDR3. CDR3 in DNA: TGTGCCAGCAGCGCAGACCACGATCAGCCCCAGCATTTT. Residues: CASSADHDQPQHF.

This clonotype was picked up a small number of times. The CDR3 DNA reads as TGTGCCAGCGGACCGGGACAGGGCTACGAGCAGTACTTC. This sequence encodes CASGPGQGYEQYF. J is TRBJ2-7 and V is TRBV27, with 9 bases that match TRBD1. CDR3 length: 13 residues. Trimming cost V 8 bases and J 3 bases; bases outside gene matches: 5. The V gene's germline CDR1 is MNHEY and CDR2 SMNVEV (reference sequence).

This clonotype was found a few times. The chain joins TRBV7-8 to TRBJ1-3; D is undetermined. The CDR3 loop spans 16 amino acids. CDR1 and CDR2 from the germline V gene are SGHVS and FQNEAQ. Trimming took 3 bases from V and 4 from J, leaving 16 bases between them. The CDR3 reads CASSFPRVPSGNTIYF. CDR3 nucleotide sequence: TGTGCCAGCAGCTTCCCGAGGGTGCCCTCAGGAAACACCATATATTTT.